The clone carrying this TCR beta chain occurred a few times. The data derive from a study of CD4 and CD8 cells across lung adenocarcinoma regions. The length of the CDR3 is 13 residues. Germline loops: CDR1 MNHEY, CDR2 SVGAGI. Trimming cost V 2 bases and J 8 bases, with 12 bases left between them. TCRdb called the PCR reads again in MiXCR, with one record for every CDR3 protein. The sample records approximately 4,300 distinct CDR3 sequences, around 45% being singletons. Samples came from patients with localized non-small cell lung adenocarcinoma. Sample: CD4+ T cells from the margin of a lung tumor. The chain recombines TRBV6-5 with TRBJ1-2; perhaps TRBD1 as D (6 bases). This sequence originates from a female donor with lung adenocarcinoma. The CD4 and CD8 labels of this study may be unreliable. The CDR3: CASSYGGPAGYTF. CDR3 bases: TGTGCCAGCAGTTACGGGGGGCCAGCGGGCTACACCTTC.